This T cell receptor beta chain was profiled in a study of early T cells in non-severe SARS-CoV-2 infection (dated by TCRdb to about 2021). A note on the overall study: Because TCR sequencing was done on bulk RNA from unsorted whole blood, the alpha and beta chains could not be paired.

To note about this clonotype: This clone's antigen is unknown. A read error may be the cause here, since a much bigger clone is one base away.

Summary of the overall study and its limitations: VDJdb matching was skewed toward anti-spike CD8 responses and likely underestimated virus-specific expansions by missing private and CD4 specificities.

Based on the germline V gene, the CDR1 and CDR2 sequences are SGHVS and FNYEAQ. From V the trimming removes 5 bases and from J it removes 2 bases, while the gene matches leave 2 bases of the junction unaccounted for. Including the terminal cysteine and phenylalanine, the CDR3 comprises 15 residues. This entry keeps only the CDR3 DNA: 45 bases, framed from base 1. To prepare the library, 5' RACE was applied. These reads were obtained on a NextSeq 500. The TCR library protocol attached unique molecular identifiers to individual cDNA molecules to correct for sequencing error and PCR bias. Both TCR alpha and beta chains were sequenced, and tight co-correlation was observed between alpha and beta sequence abundances in each sample. Regarding the original processing steps: V gene, J gene and CDR3 annotation of TCR sequences was performed with Decombinator V4. TCRs were defined as expanded if a significant change between any two time points was detected under a Poisson model with p below 0.0001. TCR abundances were normalised to the total number of TCRs sequenced per sample and were expressed as counts per million. TRAV1-2 paired with TRAJ12, TRAJ20 or TRAJ33 defined MAIT TCRs, while TRAV10 paired with TRAJ18 defined iNKT TCRs. VDJdb, accessed 1 November 2021, was searched for CMV, EBV and SARS-CoV-2 annotated TCRs, excluding TCRs annotated for multiple antigens. TCRdb reprocessing: public reads trimmed at Q25 with fastp, clones called with MiXCR, in-frame beta chains kept. Rows merge per CDR3 protein into single entries with the most common DNA and genes. It is TCRdb's table, rather than the study itself, that gives the V and J calls and clone size. The sample table lists about 58,000 distinct CDR3 sequences, about an eighth of them with a count of one. The ten largest clones add up to roughly a tenth of the sample.

Set within a cohort of healthcare workers in London, UK, this nested case-control study involved weekly PCR testing of nasopharyngeal swabs along with blood sampling. Healthcare workers were recruited between 23 and 31 March 2020, during the week of the UK lockdown, and were followed weekly for up to roughly 15 weeks. Here the chain combines TRBV7-6 and TRBJ2-1; TRBD2 lines up with 11 middle nucleotides. Material: whole blood. This TCR derives from an adult who was a healthcare worker with PCR-confirmed SARS-CoV-2 infection or an uninfected control (not recorded which). Read as DNA, the sequence is TGTGCCAGCAGCCGTAGCGGGGGGGCCTACAATGAGCAGTTCTTC. This gives the protein CASSRSGGAYNEQFF.